Listed here are 14 T cell receptor beta chains from one sample, sequenced in a study of blood T cells in healthy people across ages. Combining a sample-barcoded 5' primer with a J-beta primer mix, a second PCR ran for 7 to 11 cycles. TCRdb used MiXCR to reprocess the 5' RACE reads, holding one entry per CDR3 protein. This table has 800,000 or so distinct CDR3 sequences, just under 25% appearing once. These sequences were also reported in another study, on T cells of mothers and their children.

Input material: blood. These receptors all come from a boy younger than 18 in good health.

The chain carries TRBV29-1 and TRBJ2-5, with TRBD2 identical over 9 bases. The DNA end is more similar to TRBJ2-1, so the J call may be wrong. Germline CDR1 and CDR2: SQVTM and ANQGSEA. The CDR3 contains 19 residues. The CDR3 bases are TGCAGCGTTGAAGTCGATGCTCTAGCGGGGCTTTTCTCCTACAATGAGCAGTTCTTC. It translates to CSVEVDALAGLFSYNEQFF.

The gene calls are TRBV5-6 and TRBJ2-5; the D is unclear. The CDR3 has 11 amino acids. Germline V gene sequence: CDR1 SGHDT, CDR2 YYEEEE. Trimming took off 4 bases at V and 11 bases at J, with 12 bases between the two ends. CDR3 DNA sequence: TGTGCCAGCAGCCCGCAGTGTGTGCAGTACTTC. Encoded protein: CASSPQCVQYF.

The rearrangement links TRBV20-1 to TRBJ1-2, with 11 bases that match TRBD1. The CDR3 consists of 15 residues. V lost 0 bases and J lost 6; bases outside the gene matches: 6. CDR1 is DFQATT, CDR2 SNEGSKA, per germline (reference sequence). CDR3 residues: CSARDLRTGGHGYTF. CDR3 coding DNA: TGCAGTGCTAGAGATTTAAGGACAGGGGGCCATGGCTACACCTTC.

The chain recombines TRBV29-1 with TRBJ2-7, with no clear D. The V end lost 4 bases, the J end lost 3 bases, and 13 bases lay between the germline ends. Germline V gene sequence: CDR1 SQVTM, CDR2 ANQGSEA. This CDR3 comprises 13 residues. The CDR3 coding sequence is TGCAGCGTTGTCCCCGTCGGGCGCTACGAGCAGTACTTC. The encoded protein is CSVVPVGRYEQYF.

This clonotype has only a few counts. V gene TRBV6-5 combines with J gene TRBJ2-2; TRBD1 might be the D (5 bases). Trimming left V 8 bases short and J 5 bases short, with 18 bases between. The CDR3 extends over 15 amino acids. Per germline, CDR1 MNHEY and CDR2 SVGAGI. CDR3 region: CASRTPGPGTGELFF. CDR3 DNA: TGTGCCAGCCGTACCCCAGGGCCCGGAACCGGGGAGCTGTTTTTT.

This clonotype was picked up a small number of times. This chain joins TRBV28 and TRBJ2-7; D gene ambiguous. V shed 5 bases and J shed 3 bases, with 23 bases lying between them. Looked up from germline, CDR1 is MDHEN and CDR2 is SYDVKM. This CDR3 is 17 amino acids long. The CDR3, as DNA: TGTGCCAGCAGTGGGTGTGAAGGCAGCCGGCTTCTCTACGAGCAGTACTTC. Residues: CASSGCEGSRLLYEQYF.

The chain joins TRBV27 to TRBJ1-2; unclear D gene. Germline V gene data show CDR1 as MNHEY and CDR2 as SMNVEV (reference sequence). The V end lost 5 bases, the J end lost 6 bases, and 16 bases lay between the germline ends. The CDR3 length is 14 residues. This CDR3 is CASSHRGRVDGYTF. The DNA for the CDR3 is TGTGCCAGCAGTCACAGAGGACGAGTAGATGGCTACACCTTC.

The rearrangement links TRBV24-1 to TRBJ1-4; perhaps TRBD1 as D (5 bases). Germline CDR1 reads KGHDR; CDR2 reads SFDVKD. The CDR3 spans 14 residues. V lost 3 bases and J lost 7, with 11 bases in between. In DNA form, the CDR3 reads TGTGCCACCAGTGATGGGGGGATCGGTGAAAAACTGTTTTTT. It yields the protein CATSDGGIGEKLFF.

This rearrangement joins TRBV5-1 to TRBJ2-3; perhaps TRBD2 as D (5 bases). In germline, CDR1 is SGHRS, CDR2 YFSETQ. Between the trimmed V and J ends, which lost 2 bases and 4 bases, there was a span of 23 bases. The CDR3 is made up of 18 amino acids. The CDR3 loop reads CASSLAARGSDHADTQYF. The CDR3 DNA sequence: TGCGCCAGCAGCTTAGCGGCTCGGGGTTCGGACCACGCAGATACGCAGTATTTT.

The V call is TRBV7-8, the J call TRBJ1-2, with no clear D. Trimming left V 1 base short and J 8 bases short, with 11 bases between. The CDR3 runs to 13 residues. CDR1 SGHVS and CDR2 FQNEAQ come from the germline V gene. The chain's CDR3 is CASSLERAKGYTF. For the CDR3, the DNA is TGTGCCAGCAGCTTAGAACGGGCGAAGGGCTACACCTTC.

This clonotype occurred a few times. This chain links TRBV6-6 with TRBJ2-4; D is uncertain. The CDR3 has 13 residues. Per the germline V gene, CDR1 is MNHNY and CDR2 is SVGAGI (reference sequence). Trimming pared 4 bases from V and 1 base from J, leaving 5 bases between. CDR3 in DNA: TGTGCCAGCAGTTGGGGTGCCAAAAACATTCAGTACTTC. This gives the protein CASSWGAKNIQYF.

This clonotype was counted only a few times. The rearrangement joins TRBV19 to TRBJ1-1, with D tentatively TRBD1 (5 bases). Germline V gene lookup returns CDR1 LNHDA and CDR2 SQIVND (reference sequence). This CDR3 is built from 16 residues. V was shortened by 6 bases and J by 1 base, with 18 bases between the two germline ends. CDR3 residues: CASRGPTGLANTEAFF. As DNA, the CDR3 is TGTGCCAGTAGAGGCCCCACAGGACTAGCGAACACTGAAGCTTTCTTT.

The chain recombines TRBV7-2 with TRBJ1-2; 7 nucleotides line up with TRBD1. The CDR3 loop spans 17 amino acids. V shed 1 base, J shed 2 bases, and the junction held 10 bases outside the gene matches. Germline V lookup: CDR1 SGHTA, CDR2 FQGNSA. CDR3 nucleotides: TGTGCCAGCAGCTTAGACCACAGACAGGGAATAAACTATGGCTACACCTTC. Translation gives CASSLDHRQGINYGYTF.

The CDR3 coding sequence is TGTGCCAGCAATAAGGAGGCCGGGACAGGGATTCAGTATTTT. Protein: CASNKEAGTGIQYF. The rearrangement joins TRBV6-1 to TRBJ2-3, with TRBD1 matching 9 bases. This CDR3 spans 14 amino acids. CDR1 is MNHNS, CDR2 SASEGT, per germline. The trim removed 7 bases at V and 12 bases at J, leaving 14 bases unmatched.